This entry lists 25 T cell receptor beta chains sequenced from one sample in a study of brain metastases from non-small cell lung cancer. Libraries were prepared by immunoSEQ multiplex PCR; TCRdb keeps only in-frame clonotypes and omits some of them. The profile shows approximately 5,100 clones, 85% of them singletons. Sequences were obtained from primary lung tumor tissue. The receptor set was obtained from a donor at least 40 years old with non-small cell lung cancer.

V gene TRBV30 combines with J gene TRBJ1-1; 7 bases are shared with TRBD1. V dropped 0 bases and J dropped 0; count of bases not matched to a gene: 4. CDR3 length equals 15 residues. CDR1 and CDR2 from the germline V gene are GTSNPN and SVGIG (reference sequence). The CDR3, as DNA: TGTGCCTGGAGTGTACGGGACAGATTGAACACTGAAGCTTTCTTT. Its translation: CAWSVRDRLNTEAFF.

The chain uses TRBV4-1 and TRBJ1-3; a possible D gene is TRBD1 (6 bases). Germline V gene sequence: CDR1 MGHRA, CDR2 YSYEKL. The CDR3 is made up of 15 amino acids. The V and J ends lost 5 bases and 1 base respectively, with 12 bases between them. This chain's CDR3 is CASSSGGGSGNTIYF. The DNA of the CDR3 is TGCGCCAGCAGCTCAGGAGGGGGTTCTGGAAACACCATATATTTT.

The chain couples TRBV9 to TRBJ2-5; D is unresolved. Germline V gene lookup returns CDR1 SGDLS and CDR2 YYNGEE. The CDR3 is 13 residues long. V lost 0 bases to trimming and J lost 3 bases, with 6 bases between them. DNA for the CDR3: TGTGCCAGCAGCGTAGGGCCAAAAGAGACCCAGTACTTC. Protein: CASSVGPKETQYF.

The V call is TRBV10-2, the J call TRBJ2-7, with 8 bases lining up with TRBD1. There are 13 residues in the CDR3. The germline CDR1 and CDR2 sequences are WSHSY and SAAADI. J lost 3 bases, V lost 7 bases, and 5 bases had no gene match. CDR3 nucleotide sequence: TGCGCCAGCACACAGGGGGTTCACTACGAGCAGTACTTC. It is translated as CASTQGVHYEQYF.

The genes are TRBV6-5 and TRBJ2-7; 8 bases line up with TRBD1. CDR1 MNHEY and CDR2 SVGAGI come from the germline V gene. The V and J ends lost 5 bases and 5 bases, in that order; junction bases with no gene match: 8. This CDR3 is 14 amino acids long. The CDR3 spells CASSQGQVAHEQYF. CDR3 nucleotide sequence: TGTGCCAGCAGTCAGGGACAGGTTGCCCACGAGCAGTACTTC.

This clone came up a few times. The V call is TRBV6-4, the J call TRBJ1-1; the D gene is possibly TRBD1 (6 bases). This CDR3 is built from 13 residues. Germline CDR1 MRHNA, CDR2 SNTAGT. V was shortened by 4 bases and J by 4 bases, with 10 bases between the two germline ends. The CDR3 sequence is CASSGQVGTEAFF. Written as DNA, the CDR3 is TGTGCCAGCAGTGGACAGGTGGGCACTGAAGCTTTCTTT.

This clone came up once. The chain combines TRBV2 with TRBJ2-1, with 9 bases lining up with TRBD2. Germline V gives CDR1 SNHLY, CDR2 FYNNEI. The CDR3 length is 18 residues. V was clipped by 4 bases and J by 0 bases; unmatched bases: 10. The CDR3 DNA is TGTGCCAGCAGTGTGGCTAGCGGGACCGGAAGCTCCTACAATGAGCAGTTCTTC. It specifies CASSVASGTGSSYNEQFF.

The V gene is TRBV19, the J gene TRBJ1-2; 7 nucleotides match TRBD1. V shed 6 bases, J shed 0 bases, and the junction held 7 bases outside the gene matches. CDR3 size: 15 residues. The germline V gene has CDR1 LNHDA and CDR2 SQIVND (reference sequence). This chain's CDR3 is CASSKTGNPNYGYTF. For the CDR3, the DNA is TGTGCCAGTAGCAAGACAGGGAATCCTAACTATGGCTACACCTTC.

This clone was seen only a few times. J is TRBJ1-1 and V is TRBV19; the D gene is possibly TRBD1 (5 bases). Trimming pared 3 bases from V and 2 bases from J, leaving 10 bases between. The CDR3 is 14 amino acids. Germline CDR1 reads LNHDA; CDR2 reads SQIVND (reference sequence). In nucleotides, the CDR3 is TGTGCCAGTAGTATTTCACAGGCCAACACTGAAGCTTTCTTT. Its translation is CASSISQANTEAFF.

This clone was detected only a few times. The rearrangement uses TRBV6-4 and TRBJ2-1; 8 bases map to TRBD2. Trimming took 2 bases from V and 7 from J; bases not matched to a gene: 4. The germline CDR1 and CDR2 sequences are MRHNA and SNTAGT. This CDR3 contains 14 residues. CDR3 in amino acids: CASSDGREGNEQFF. CDR3 in DNA: TGTGCCAGCAGTGACGGACGGGAGGGTAATGAGCAGTTCTTC.

This chain connects TRBV10-1 to TRBJ2-1; D ambiguous. The germline gives CDR1 WNHNN, CDR2 SYGVQD (reference sequence). The CDR3 totals 12 residues. Trimming shortened V by 5 bases and J by 5 bases, and 7 bases separated the two germline ends. The CDR3 nucleotides are TGCGCCAGCAGTTCCAATAACAATGAGCAGTTCTTC. Its protein is CASSSNNNEQFF.

J is TRBJ2-7 and V is TRBV10-2; D may correspond to TRBD1 or TRBD2 (5 bases each). Trimming removed 5 bases from V and 0 bases from J, with 11 bases in between. This CDR3 is 14 amino acids long. CDR1 and CDR2 from the germline V gene are WSHSY and SAAADI. CDR3 loop: CASSPGTSSYEQYF. The CDR3 DNA reads TGCGCCAGCAGTCCAGGGACCAGCTCCTACGAGCAGTACTTC.

V and J are TRBV29-1 and TRBJ1-1, with TRBD1 as a possible D gene (5 bases). CDR1 SQVTM and CDR2 ANQGSEA come from the germline V gene. The CDR3 covers 13 residues. V shed 7 bases and J shed 0 bases, with 12 bases lying between them. The CDR3 DNA sequence: TGCAGCGCCGAGACAGAAATGAACACTGAAGCTTTCTTT. It is translated as CSAETEMNTEAFF. Full variable domain (remainder filled in from reference TRBV29-1 and TRBJ1-1): SAVISQKPSRDICQRGTSLTIQCQVDSQVTMMFWYRQQPGQSLTLIATANQGSEATYESGFVIDKFPISRPNLTFSTLTVSNMSPEDSSIYLCSAETEMNTEAFFGQGTRLTVV.

The rearrangement links TRBV30 to TRBJ1-4; D is uncertain. With 2 bases removed from V and 1 base from J, the gap between germline ends came to 8 bases. Germline V lookup: CDR1 GTSNPN, CDR2 SVGIG (reference sequence). The CDR3 is made up of 14 amino acids. CDR3 loop: CAWSSAETNEKLFF. CDR3 DNA sequence: TGTGCCTGGAGTAGTGCAGAAACTAATGAAAAACTGTTTTTT.

The chain employs TRBV28 and TRBJ1-5; TRBD1 matches at 7 bases. Germline lookup yields CDR1 MDHEN and CDR2 SYDVKM. With V trimmed by 5 bases and J by 3 bases, 13 bases remained unmatched. The CDR3 totals 17 residues. CDR3 nucleotide sequence: TGTGCCAGCAGTCGGGCGGAGGGACAGTTTTTCAATCAGCCCCAGCATTTT. It codes for CASSRAEGQFFNQPQHF.

The rearrangement joins TRBV7-3 to TRBJ2-3, with D perhaps matching TRBD1 (5 bases). Trimming removed 5 bases at V and 6 bases at J, with 33 bases between. Germline CDR1 is SGHTA and CDR2 is FQGTGA. The CDR3 spans 20 residues. CDR3 amino acids: CASSPRHGASVGSRLDTQYF. The CDR3 nucleotides read TGTGCCAGCAGCCCCCGTCATGGGGCCTCTGTGGGGTCCAGATTGGATACGCAGTATTTT.

Concerning this clone itself: One junction end does not reproduce the germline sequence, and a read error may be involved. This chain uses TRBV5-1 with TRBJ1-1; D possibly corresponds to TRBD1 (5 bases). The CDR3 consists of 14 residues. In germline, CDR1 is SGHRS, CDR2 YFSETQ. The CDR3 loop reads CASSPAGPNTEAFF. For the CDR3, the DNA is TGCGCTAGCAGCCCCGCGGGGCCTAACACTGAAGCTTTCTTT.

The V gene is TRBV19, the J gene TRBJ1-2; D not resolved. There are 13 residues in the CDR3. Trimming removed 5 bases at V and 3 bases at J, with 10 bases between. Germline CDR1 reads LNHDA; CDR2 reads SQIVND (reference sequence). CDR3 nucleotides: TGTGCCAGTAGTTTGACATACGACTATGGCTACACCTTC. Translating gives CASSLTYDYGYTF.

This sequence joins TRBV28 and TRBJ2-4, with D perhaps TRBD1 (6 bases). V gave up 5 bases and J gave up 1 base, with 12 bases separating them. CDR1 MDHEN and CDR2 SYDVKM come from the germline V gene. The CDR3 is 15 residues long. CDR3 in amino acids: CASSITGLAKNIQYF. The CDR3 nucleotides read TGTGCCAGCAGTATTACAGGGTTGGCCAAAAACATTCAGTACTTC.

The genes are TRBV10-2 and TRBJ1-5; D might be TRBD1 (6 bases). This CDR3 has 15 amino acids. V lost 7 bases and J lost 1, with 14 bases in between. CDR1 is WSHSY and CDR2 is SAAADI in the germline V gene. Written as DNA, the CDR3 is TGCGCCAGCAATCCTCAGGGGTCCAGCAATCAGCCCCAGCATTTT. It specifies CASNPQGSSNQPQHF.

The chain combines TRBV7-8 with TRBJ2-5; 9 bases agree with TRBD2. V gave up 1 base and J gave up 5 bases; unmatched junction bases: 5. CDR1 SGHVS and CDR2 FQNEAQ come from the germline V gene. The CDR3 has 15 amino acids. CDR3 bases: TGTGCCAGCAGCTTAGATAGCGGGAGTGAGGAGACCCAGTACTTC. Its protein is CASSLDSGSEETQYF.

This clone was observed a handful of times. The rearrangement links TRBV28 to TRBJ1-2; D not certain. Deletions cut 7 bases from V and 8 bases from J, with 17 bases between. The CDR3 consists of 13 residues. CDR1 and CDR2 from the germline V gene are MDHEN and SYDVKM. DNA of the CDR3: TGTGCCAGCACCGACTGGAGTGATAGAGGCTACACCTTC. Residues: CASTDWSDRGYTF.

The rearrangement links TRBV24-1 to TRBJ1-2, with a weak D call TRBD1 (5 bases). Germline loops: CDR1 KGHDR, CDR2 SFDVKD. Trimming removed 5 bases at V and 7 bases at J, with 10 bases between. The CDR3 sequence is 12 residues long. The CDR3 reads CATSAQGLGYTF. The CDR3 DNA follows: TGTGCCACCAGTGCGCAGGGCCTTGGCTACACCTTC.

The chain's CDR3 is CASSKGGQDTQYF. DNA of the CDR3: TGTGCCAGCAGCAAAGGGGGGCAAGATACGCAGTATTTT. The chain combines TRBV7-9 with TRBJ2-3; tentatively, D is TRBD1 or TRBD2 (6 bases each). Germline CDR1 SEHNR, CDR2 FQNEAQ (reference sequence). This CDR3 has 13 residues. V dropped 5 bases and J dropped 5 bases, with 11 bases sitting between them.

CDR3 bases: TGTGCCAGCAGTGACCGGGACAGCTCTGGGGCCAACGTCCTGACTTTC. Translation: CASSDRDSSGANVLTF. V usage is TRBV6-4 and J usage is TRBJ2-6, with TRBD1 identical over 7 bases. CDR3 length equals 16 residues. Trimming removed 2 bases from V and 0 bases from J; junction bases left unmatched: 1. Germline V gives CDR1 MRHNA, CDR2 SNTAGT.